A selection of T cell receptor beta chains follows, all from one sample in a study of blood T cell repertoires in COVID-19. Assay used: immunoSEQ multiplex PCR; TCRdb lists only in-frame clones, some missing. The table includes roughly 53,000 clones, 80% to 90% detected once. The sequencing sample was made of peripheral blood. Receptor source: a man aged 55 to 70 with acute or convalescent COVID-19. Each CDR3 is given with its conserved first and last residue. A D gene is named only where the DNA matches it firmly. Clone size is given for some rows only: seen once, a few or many times, or a class if the clone is expanded.

DNA	CDR3	size	D	V	J
TGTGCCAGCTCACTCGAATTCGGGGGTTACACTGAAGCTTTCTTT	CASSLEFGGYTEAFF	once	-	TRBV18	TRBJ1-1
TGTGCCAGCAGCTCGGACAGGGGAGGACATGGCTACACCTTC	CASSSDRGGHGYTF	-	TRBD1	TRBV7-9	TRBJ1-2
TGTGCCAGCAGCTTACCGAGCTATGGCTACACCTTC	CASSLPSYGYTF	few	-	TRBV7-9	TRBJ1-2
TGTGCCAGCAGTGAAAGGAGGACAGGGTGGTACACTGAAGCTTTCTTT	CASSERRTGWYTEAFF	-	TRBD1	TRBV6-1	TRBJ1-1
TGTGCCAGCAGTCCTCGACCTGGGACAGGTTCCTATCAGCCCCAGCATTTT	CASSPRPGTGSYQPQHF	-	TRBD1	TRBV27	TRBJ1-5
TGTGCCTGGAGTCCGGACAGGGGCTATAATGAGCAGTTCTTC	CAWSPDRGYNEQFF	-	TRBD1	TRBV30	TRBJ2-1
TGTGCCAGCAGCTTAGAGCCGGGACAGGGGGCAGGTCGGTCACCCCTCCACTTT	CASSLEPGQGAGRSPLHF	-	TRBD1	TRBV11-2	TRBJ1-6
TGCGCCAGCAGCCAAGGGCCGATCACTGAAGCTTTCTTT	CASSQGPITEAFF	-	-	TRBV4-1	TRBJ1-1
TGTGCCATCAGTGAGTCAAATATCCGGACAGGGGGCCCACGAAACACCGGGGAGCTGTTTTTT	CAISESNIRTGGPRNTGELFF	-	TRBD1	TRBV10-3	TRBJ2-2
TGTGCCAGCACCCCACAGGGGAACACTGAAGCTTTCTTT	CASTPQGNTEAFF	-	-	TRBV6-5	TRBJ1-1
TGTGCCAGCGGGACAGGGAATGGAAACACCATATATTTT	CASGTGNGNTIYF	once	TRBD1	TRBV28	TRBJ1-3
TGCAGCGACCGCGGGGAGCGGGGGGTAGGGGATACGCAGTATTTT	CSDRGERGVGDTQYF	-	TRBD2	TRBV29-1	TRBJ2-3
TGTGCCAGCAGCTTAGAGGGCGATGGCACCGGGGAGCTGTTTTTT	CASSLEGDGTGELFF	once	-	TRBV11-2	TRBJ2-2
TGTGCCAGCAGTTACTACCGGACTGCTGGAAACACCATATATTTT	CASSYYRTAGNTIYF	-	-	TRBV6-6	TRBJ1-3
TGTGCCAGCAGTGGGGGGGCGGGAGATGAGCAGTTCTTC	CASSGGAGDEQFF	-	-	TRBV27	TRBJ2-1
TGTGCCAGCAGCATTCAGGGGAAGTGGGGCACTGAAGCTTTCTTT	CASSIQGKWGTEAFF	-	-	TRBV5-6	TRBJ1-1
TGCGCCAGCAGCTTGGCAGGGATGGCAACTGAAGCTTTCTTT	CASSLAGMATEAFF	-	-	TRBV5-1	TRBJ1-1
TGCAGTGCTAGTTCGACAGGGAATCAGCCCCAGCATTTT	CSASSTGNQPQHF	-	TRBD1	TRBV20-1	TRBJ1-5
TGTGCCAGCAGCCCGACAGGGTTGGACTATGGCTACACCTTC	CASSPTGLDYGYTF	-	TRBD1	TRBV7-9	TRBJ1-2
TGTGCCAGCAGTTACGGGGACAGGGACACCGGGGAGCTGTTTTTT	CASSYGDRDTGELFF	-	TRBD1	TRBV6-5	TRBJ2-2
TGTGCCAGCAGACCCGCCAGTGAAAAACTGTTTTTT	CASRPASEKLFF	-	-	TRBV6-5	TRBJ1-4
TGTGCCAGCAGTGACAGGGCAGGGGGAAACACCATATATTTT	CASSDRAGGNTIYF	-	-	TRBV2	TRBJ1-3
TGTGCCAGTAGTACCGCCGGGACAGGGACCGAGCAGTACTTC	CASSTAGTGTEQYF	-	TRBD1	TRBV19	TRBJ2-7
TGTGCCAGCAGCCAAGATTGGGACTTCGACCAGCCCCAGCATTTT	CASSQDWDFDQPQHF	-	-	TRBV4-2	TRBJ1-5
TGTGCCAGCAGCTTAGGGGGAGCCCCATATGGCTACACCTTC	CASSLGGAPYGYTF	-	-	TRBV7-2	TRBJ1-2
TGTGCCTGGAGTGTAGTAGGGGATGAGCAGTTCTTC	CAWSVVGDEQFF	-	-	TRBV30	TRBJ2-1
TGTGCCAGCAGGATAGGGGAAGCCTATGGCTACACCTTC	CASRIGEAYGYTF	once	-	TRBV2	TRBJ1-2
TGTGCCAGCAGCAGCGGGGTGAACACCGGGGAGCTGTTTTTT	CASSSGVNTGELFF	once	TRBD2	TRBV7-2	TRBJ2-2
TGTGCCAGCAGAAGGACAGAAAGCTACGAGCAGTACTTC	CASRRTESYEQYF	-	-	TRBV27	TRBJ2-7
TGTGCCAGCAGCTTAGTAGCCGGGGGGACCACCTACGAGCAGTACTTC	CASSLVAGGTTYEQYF	-	TRBD2	TRBV7-2	TRBJ2-7
TGTGCCAGCAGTTACTTCCCAGGGTCCGGGGCCAACGTCCTGACTTTC	CASSYFPGSGANVLTF	-	-	TRBV6-2/TRBV6-3	TRBJ2-6
TGTGCCACCAGTGAACGGGACAGGGATTACTCTGGAAACACCATATATTTT	CATSERDRDYSGNTIYF	-	TRBD1	TRBV24-1	TRBJ1-3
TGTGCCAGCAGCCTAAGGACAGGGGGCGCGGGACAGCCCCAGCATTTT	CASSLRTGGAGQPQHF	few	TRBD1	TRBV5-8	TRBJ1-5
TGTGCCAGCAGTACTCGGGAGTCCTATAATTCACCCCTCCACTTT	CASSTRESYNSPLHF	-	-	TRBV25-1	TRBJ1-6
TGTGCCACCGTGGAACGACGGGAGGCACCCCTCCACTTT	CATVERREAPLHF	once	-	TRBV10-3	TRBJ1-6
TGTGCCAGCAGCTTAGACTTGAACACTGAAGCTTTCTTT	CASSLDLNTEAFF	-	-	TRBV11-2	TRBJ1-1
TGTGCCAGCAGCTCCCGCAGGGGGCTTCTCACAGATACGCAGTATTTT	CASSSRRGLLTDTQYF	-	TRBD1	TRBV11-2	TRBJ2-3
TGTGCTAGCAGCTTACGTCTATATCAGCCCCAGCATTTT	CASSLRLYQPQHF	once	-	TRBV7-7	TRBJ1-5
TGTGCCAGCAATCGCGAAAACACTGAAGCTTTCTTT	CASNRENTEAFF	once	-	TRBV2	TRBJ1-1
TGTGCCAGCACTCGGACAATCGGGGAGACCCAGTACTTC	CASTRTIGETQYF	once	-	TRBV10-3	TRBJ2-5
TGTGCCAGCAGCTTAAAACGGTACAATGAGCAGTTCTTC	CASSLKRYNEQFF	-	-	TRBV7-3	TRBJ2-1
TGTGCCAGTAGTATAGATAAAGGAGGGTACGGTAGCAATCAGCCCCAGCATTTT	CASSIDKGGYGSNQPQHF	-	-	TRBV19	TRBJ1-5
TGCGCCAGCAGCTTAGGAGGCGGGGCAGGGCCACATGGCTACACCTTC	CASSLGGGAGPHGYTF	-	-	TRBV5-1	TRBJ1-2
TGTGCCAGCAGCCCACCTGGGGGCGGGGGGGCCACAGATACGCAGTATTTT	CASSPPGGGGATDTQYF	-	TRBD2	TRBV3-1/TRBV3-2	TRBJ2-3
TGTGCCAGCAGTTTACAGCCCCAGGGGAACACTGAAGCTTTCTTT	CASSLQPQGNTEAFF	few	-	TRBV27	TRBJ1-1
TGTGCCAGCAGCCGGACAGTCAACTATGGCTACACCTTC	CASSRTVNYGYTF	-	-	TRBV27	TRBJ1-2
TGTGCCAGCTCGGGGCCCGGGACAGGGCGGTATTTT	CASSGPGTGRYF	once	TRBD1	TRBV28	TRBJ2-3
TGTGCCAGCAGCTTGGCGAGGGGGAGCCCTTTGGTCACTGAAGCTTTCTTT	CASSLARGSPLVTEAFF	once	-	TRBV5-8	TRBJ1-1
TGTGCCAGCAGCATGACAGGGGAACGTGCCACAGATACGCAGTATTTT	CASSMTGERATDTQYF	-	TRBD1	TRBV5-4	TRBJ2-3
TGTGCCAGCAGCCGACCGGGACAGGGGATGAACGAGCAGTACTTC	CASSRPGQGMNEQYF	-	TRBD1	TRBV3-1/TRBV3-2	TRBJ2-7
TGTGCCAGCAGCCAGGGGACAGGGAAGTTGGTGGGTGGCTACACCTTC	CASSQGTGKLVGGYTF	once	TRBD1	TRBV4-2	TRBJ1-2
TGTGCCAACAGACAGGGGCAGAACTACGAGCAGTACTTC	CANRQGQNYEQYF	-	TRBD1	TRBV12-3/TRBV12-4	TRBJ2-7
TGTGCCAGCAGCACTTACTCCGGGACAGGGGGCGTCGGGAGCACAGATACGCAGTATTTT	CASSTYSGTGGVGSTDTQYF	once	-	TRBV21-1	TRBJ2-3
TGTGCCAGCAGTTCCTCCGGGGTCAACACCGGGGAGCTGTTTTTT	CASSSSGVNTGELFF	-	-	TRBV2	TRBJ2-2
TGTGCCAGCAGCTTAGGGCAGGGGGTCGGGTCCCACGAGCAGTACTTC	CASSLGQGVGSHEQYF	-	TRBD1	TRBV7-6	TRBJ2-7
TGTGCCAGTAGTATCCACGGGAAGGGAGATCAGCCCCAGCATTTT	CASSIHGKGDQPQHF	once	-	TRBV19	TRBJ1-5
TGCGCCAGCAGCCACAGGGGGCCCGTGAGGAATACGCAGTATTTT	CASSHRGPVRNTQYF	-	TRBD1	TRBV5-1	TRBJ2-3
TGCGCCAGCAGCTTGGCCAGTGGACAGCAAGAGACCCAGTACTTC	CASSLASGQQETQYF	-	-	TRBV5-1	TRBJ2-5
TGCGCCAGCAGCATCCTAGCGGGGACGAACACCGGGGAGCTGTTTTTT	CASSILAGTNTGELFF	-	TRBD2	TRBV5-1	TRBJ2-2